This record covers a single T cell receptor beta chain. V was cut by 1 base and J by 3 bases, with 13 bases left in between. From germline, CDR1 is SEHNR and CDR2 FQNEAQ (reference sequence). There are 15 residues in the CDR3. This sample stems from a study of sequential checkpoint blockade in melanoma. Study details: Each arm's sequence ended with maintenance nivolumab.

Treatment noted: randomized to nivolumab then ipilimumab (arm A) or the reverse (arm B). DNA-damaging chemotherapy had not been given to any patient beforehand. Measured with immunoSEQ multiplex PCR; TCRdb has only the in-frame clones, and not every one. The table includes some 17,000 clones, roughly 70% detected once. This clonotype originated in a human donor with melanoma. Source: CD8+ T cells sorted from blood (inferred from file names), taken from a patient given nivolumab and ipilimumab in sequence. The rearrangement joins TRBV7-9 to TRBJ2-7, with D maybe TRBD1 (6 bases). The CDR3 reads CASSLDLTGGYEQYF. The CDR3 DNA reads as TGTGCCAGCAGCTTAGATCTGACAGGAGGCTACGAGCAGTACTTC. Based on the CDR3 plus reference TRBV7-9 and TRBJ2-7, the full variable domain is DTGVSQNPRHKITKRGQNVTFRCDPISEHNRLYWYRQTLGQGPEFLTYFQNEAQLEKSRLLSDRFSAERPKGSFSTLEIQRTEQGDSAMYLCASSLDLTGGYEQYFGPGTRLTVT.